This T cell receptor (beta chain) was profiled in a study of blood T cells in healthy people across ages. Regarding the study as a whole: CMV infection status of these donors was not known.

Concerning this clonotype itself: Antigen unknown.

The draw of peripheral blood yielded about 10 milliliters from each donor. The CDR3 runs to 14 residues. Germline V gives CDR1 SGHKS, CDR2 YYEKEE (reference sequence). Next came a second PCR, run for roughly 6 to 11 cycles, which used a sample-barcoded 5' primer along with a J-beta primer mix. Each TCR beta cDNA got a 12-nucleotide random molecular identifier. TCRdb passed the 5' RACE reads through MiXCR, listing each CDR3 protein once. The data hold 550,000 to 750,000 distinct CDR3 sequences, with 20% to 25% observed a single time. The chain has TRBV5-5 and TRBJ2-5; 8 bases are a match to TRBD2. The tail of the sequence fits TRBJ2-7 better, so the J call may be wrong. The material sequenced was blood. The sequence was obtained from a man aged 70 or older in good health. In nucleotides, the CDR3 is TGTGCCAGCAGCTTTATGAGCGGGAGTTACGAGCAGTACTTC. Its translation is CASSFMSGSYEQYF.